The source of this TCR beta chain is a study of cytomegalovirus exposure and HLA in healthy donors. Only in-frame clones appear in the TCRdb table, and some are missing; sequencing was by immunoSEQ multiplex PCR. The data contain some 150,000 clones, approximately 86% of them seen just once; the ten biggest clones take up approximately 20%. The CDR3 has 15 residues. The V segment lost 8 bases and the J segment 7 bases; nucleotides outside the gene matches: 11. The V gene's germline CDR1 is SNHLY and CDR2 FYNNEI. The rearrangement joins TRBV2 to TRBJ2-5; TRBD2 aligns across 12 bases. This TCR was recovered from a young man in good health and CMV-seropositive. Sequenced input: PBMCs. CDR3 bases: TGTGCCAGCCAGAGTACTAGCGGGGGGTCAGGGACCCAGTACTTC. As protein: CASQSTSGGSGTQYF. Full variable domain (remainder filled in from reference TRBV2 and TRBJ2-5): EPEVTQTPSHQVTQMGQEVILRCVPISNHLYFYWYRQILGQKVEFLVSFYNNEISEKSEIFDDQFSVERPDGSNFTLKIRSTKLEDSAMYFCASQSTSGGSGTQYFGPGTRLLVL.